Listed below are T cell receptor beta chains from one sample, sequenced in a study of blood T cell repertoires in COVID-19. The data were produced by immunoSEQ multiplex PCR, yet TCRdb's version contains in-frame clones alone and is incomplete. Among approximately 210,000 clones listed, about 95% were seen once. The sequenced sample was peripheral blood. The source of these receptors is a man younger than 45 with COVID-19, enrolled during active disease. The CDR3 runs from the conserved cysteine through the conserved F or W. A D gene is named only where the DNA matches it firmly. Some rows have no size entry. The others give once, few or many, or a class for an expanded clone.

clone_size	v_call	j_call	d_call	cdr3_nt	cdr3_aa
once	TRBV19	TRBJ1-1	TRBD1	TGTGCCAGTAGTATAGACGTGGGACAGTTGAACACTGAAGCTTTCTTT	CASSIDVGQLNTEAFF
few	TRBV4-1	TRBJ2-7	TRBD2	TGCGCCAGCAGCCAAACTAGCGTGTACGAGCAGTACTTC	CASSQTSVYEQYF
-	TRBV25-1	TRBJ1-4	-	TGTGCCAGCAGTGAATCTGACCCCACAGGGGAAAAACTGTTTTTT	CASSESDPTGEKLFF
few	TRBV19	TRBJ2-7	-	TGTGCCAGTAGTTCGGGGTGGTACGAGCAGTACTTC	CASSSGWYEQYF
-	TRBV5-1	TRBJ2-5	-	TGCGCCAGCAGCTTGGTATCGGAGACCCAGTACTTC	CASSLVSETQYF
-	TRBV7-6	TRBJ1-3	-	TGTGCCAGCAGCGCGACTTACGCTCTGGGAAACACCATATATTTT	CASSATYALGNTIYF
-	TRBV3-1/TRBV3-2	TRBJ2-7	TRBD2	TGTGCCAGCAGCCAATCCCTGGGGGGGGGCTCCTACGAGCAGTACTTC	CASSQSLGGGSYEQYF
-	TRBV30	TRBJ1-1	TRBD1	TGTGCTTTCACAGGGGGAGGCACTGAAGCTTTCTTT	CAFTGGGTEAFF
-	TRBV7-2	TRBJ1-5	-	TGTGCCAGCAGCCCCTATGGTCAGCCCCAGCATTTT	CASSPYGQPQHF
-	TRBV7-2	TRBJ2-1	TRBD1	TGTGCCAGCAGCACCCCCGGGACAGGGGGCCACAATGAGCAGTTCTTC	CASSTPGTGGHNEQFF
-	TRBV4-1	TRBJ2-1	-	TGCGCCAGCAGCCAAGAGGGCAACACATACAATGAGCAGTTCTTC	CASSQEGNTYNEQFF
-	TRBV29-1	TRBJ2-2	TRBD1	TGCAGCGTTGAAGGAGGCAGGGACAGCACCGGGGAGCTGTTTTTT	CSVEGGRDSTGELFF
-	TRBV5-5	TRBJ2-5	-	TGTGCCAGCAGCCTCGGAGCAGGGGTAGAGACCCAGTACTTC	CASSLGAGVETQYF
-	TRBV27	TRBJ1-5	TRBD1	TGTGCCAGCAGTTTCCAAGGGGGCGGGAATCAGCCCCAGCATTTT	CASSFQGGGNQPQHF
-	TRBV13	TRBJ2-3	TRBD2	TGTGCCAGCAGCTTAGCGGGGGGGCCTCGTACGCAGTATTTT	CASSLAGGPRTQYF
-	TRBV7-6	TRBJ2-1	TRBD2	TGTGCCAGCAGCGACACCCGACAGCGGGGGGGCGTTGAGCAGTTCTTC	CASSDTRQRGGVEQFF
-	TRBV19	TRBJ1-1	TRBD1	TGTGCCAGTAGTCCGGGGGACAGACTGAACACTGAAGCTTTCTTT	CASSPGDRLNTEAFF